A selection of T cell receptor beta chains follows, all from one sample in a study of cytomegalovirus exposure and HLA in healthy donors. TCRdb's table, derived via immunoSEQ multiplex PCR, lists solely in-frame clones and lacks some. The sample has more than 150,000 clones; 65% to 90% are singletons. Specimen: PBMCs. Every receptor here comes from a man aged 35 to 55 in good health and CMV-seropositive. CDR3s include the opening cysteine and the closing phenylalanine or tryptophan. D genes are given only for firm matches. Size values are once, few and many counts, or a class for expanded clones, and some rows have none.

V: TRBV7-8
J: TRBJ2-1
D: TRBD2
size: NA
CDR3: CASSLAGGTYNEQFF
DNA: TGTGCCAGCAGCTTAGCGGGGGGGACCTACAATGAGCAGTTCTTC

V: TRBV19
J: TRBJ1-2
D: NA
size: NA
CDR3: CASTTSRVDYGYTF
DNA: TGTGCCAGTACCACCTCGAGGGTTGACTATGGCTACACCTTC

V: TRBV9
J: TRBJ2-2
D: NA
size: NA
CDR3: CASSSLSGGENTGELFF
DNA: TGTGCCAGCAGCTCCCTGTCCGGGGGTGAGAACACCGGGGAGCTGTTTTTT

V: TRBV6-6
J: TRBJ2-5
D: NA
size: NA
CDR3: CASSLQETQYF
DNA: TGTGCCAGCAGCCTTCAAGAGACCCAGTACTTC

V: TRBV28
J: TRBJ2-2
D: TRBD2
size: NA
CDR3: CASSFSRGLAGRGGELFF
DNA: TGTGCCAGCAGTTTTTCAAGAGGACTAGCGGGACGAGGCGGGGAGCTGTTTTTT

V: TRBV5-1
J: TRBJ1-5
D: NA
size: NA
CDR3: CASGVQPQHF
DNA: TGCGCCAGCGGAGTGCAGCCCCAGCATTTT

V: TRBV27
J: TRBJ2-5
D: NA
size: NA
CDR3: CASSPRTSDQETQYF
DNA: TGTGCCAGCAGTCCGCGGACTTCGGACCAAGAGACCCAGTACTTC

V: TRBV7-8
J: TRBJ1-1
D: TRBD1
size: NA
CDR3: CASRDHRGTEAFF
DNA: TGTGCCAGCAGGGACCACAGGGGCACTGAAGCTTTCTTT

V: TRBV18
J: TRBJ2-7
D: TRBD2
size: NA
CDR3: CASSPLAGGSYEQYF
DNA: TGTGCCAGCTCACCTCTAGCGGGGGGCTCCTACGAGCAGTACTTC

V: TRBV9
J: TRBJ1-5
D: NA
size: NA
CDR3: CASSANPGEPQHF
DNA: TGTGCCAGCAGCGCGAACCCCGGGGAGCCCCAGCATTTT

V: TRBV20-1
J: TRBJ1-5
D: NA
size: few
CDR3: CSARLQHF
DNA: TGCAGTGCTAGACTCCAGCATTTT

V: TRBV6-6
J: TRBJ1-2
D: NA
size: NA
CDR3: CASSQGNGLGYTF
DNA: TGTGCCAGCAGCCAGGGGAATGGGCTAGGCTACACCTTC

V: TRBV28
J: TRBJ2-3
D: TRBD1
size: NA
CDR3: CASSATGGADTQYF
DNA: TGTGCCAGCAGCGCGACAGGGGGGGCAGATACGCAGTATTTT

V: TRBV19
J: TRBJ1-5
D: TRBD1
size: NA
CDR3: CASSTRQGDQPQHF
DNA: TGTGCCAGTAGTACCCGACAGGGCGATCAGCCCCAGCATTTT

V: TRBV6-5
J: TRBJ2-5
D: NA
size: few
CDR3: CASRPWTGSQETQYF
DNA: TGTGCCAGCAGGCCCTGGACTGGCAGCCAAGAGACCCAGTACTTC

V: TRBV4-3
J: TRBJ2-3
D: NA
size: NA
CDR3: CASSQDRRDTDTQYF
DNA: TGCGCCAGCAGCCAAGATCGGCGGGATACGGATACGCAGTATTTT

V: TRBV9
J: TRBJ1-2
D: TRBD1
size: NA
CDR3: CASSSIPGQIYGYTF
DNA: TGTGCCAGCAGCTCCATTCCGGGACAGATCTATGGCTACACCTTC

V: TRBV6-4
J: TRBJ1-1
D: NA
size: NA
CDR3: CASRYHCTEAFF
DNA: TGTGCCAGCAGATATCACTGTACTGAAGCTTTCTTT

V: TRBV4-1
J: TRBJ2-5
D: NA
size: few
CDR3: CASSQEGGLKTQYF
DNA: TGCGCCAGCAGCCAAGAGGGGGGGCTCAAGACCCAGTACTTC

V: TRBV7-9
J: TRBJ1-1
D: NA
size: once
CDR3: CASSLGGLNTEAFF
DNA: TGTGCCAGCAGCTTAGGAGGGTTGAACACTGAAGCTTTCTTT

V: TRBV5-1
J: TRBJ2-1
D: TRBD2
size: NA
CDR3: CASSLEAGGFNEQFF
DNA: TGCGCCAGCAGCTTGGAGGCGGGGGGTTTCAATGAGCAGTTCTTC

V: TRBV7-3
J: TRBJ2-3
D: TRBD2
size: NA
CDR3: CASSPMTSGLQYF
DNA: TGTGCCAGCAGCCCGATGACTAGCGGGCTGCAGTATTTT

V: TRBV7-8
J: TRBJ2-5
D: TRBD2
size: NA
CDR3: CASSRGLADQETQYF
DNA: TGTGCCAGCAGTCGAGGACTAGCCGACCAAGAGACCCAGTACTTC

V: TRBV19
J: TRBJ1-1
D: NA
size: NA
CDR3: CASSILFTGMNTEAFF
DNA: TGTGCCAGTAGTATACTATTTACAGGGATGAACACTGAAGCTTTCTTT

V: TRBV28
J: TRBJ2-7
D: NA
size: NA
CDR3: CASSSPASSSYEQYF
DNA: TGTGCCAGCAGTTCCCCCGCTAGTTCATCCTACGAGCAGTACTTC

V: TRBV7-9
J: TRBJ1-2
D: TRBD1
size: NA
CDR3: CASRTYRGLNYGYTF
DNA: TGTGCCAGCAGAACCTACAGGGGCCTTAACTATGGCTACACCTTC

V: TRBV6-1
J: TRBJ1-4
D: TRBD1
size: NA
CDR3: CASRSDREGEKLFF
DNA: TGTGCCAGCAGATCCGACAGGGAAGGCGAAAAACTGTTTTTT

V: TRBV7-2
J: TRBJ1-2
D: TRBD1
size: NA
CDR3: CASSQDRVHGYTF
DNA: TGTGCCAGCAGCCAAGACAGGGTCCATGGCTACACCTTC

V: TRBV5-6
J: TRBJ2-7
D: NA
size: NA
CDR3: CASSPQQDSDYEQYF
DNA: TGTGCCAGCAGCCCCCAACAAGACAGCGACTACGAGCAGTACTTC

V: TRBV18
J: TRBJ2-7
D: NA
size: NA
CDR3: CASSPRGQGYEQYF
DNA: TGTGCCAGCTCACCACGGGGTCAGGGCTACGAGCAGTACTTC

V: TRBV7-2
J: TRBJ2-7
D: NA
size: NA
CDR3: CASSLLYEQYF
DNA: TGTGCCAGCAGCTTACTCTACGAGCAGTACTTC

V: TRBV7-2
J: TRBJ2-3
D: TRBD1
size: NA
CDR3: CASSLVGGADTQYF
DNA: TGTGCCAGCAGCTTAGTAGGGGGCGCAGATACGCAGTATTTT

V: TRBV5-1
J: TRBJ2-5
D: TRBD2
size: NA
CDR3: CASETSGGSLETQYF
DNA: TGCGCCAGCGAGACTAGCGGGGGATCGTTGGAGACCCAGTACTTC

V: TRBV9
J: TRBJ2-7
D: NA
size: once
CDR3: CASSVVADGYEQYF
DNA: TGTGCCAGCAGCGTAGTAGCGGATGGCTACGAGCAGTACTTC

V: TRBV5-1
J: TRBJ1-1
D: TRBD1
size: NA
CDR3: CASSLKPGQGNTEAFF
DNA: TGCGCCAGCAGCTTGAAACCTGGACAGGGTAACACTGAAGCTTTCTTT

V: TRBV5-4
J: TRBJ2-2
D: NA
size: NA
CDR3: CASSRVQTNTGELFF
DNA: TGTGCCAGCAGCCGGGTCCAAACTAACACCGGGGAGCTGTTTTTT

V: TRBV7-2
J: TRBJ1-6
D: NA
size: NA
CDR3: CASSLVRPGDSPLHF
DNA: TGTGCCAGCAGCTTAGTACGGCCAGGGGATTCACCCCTCCACTTT

V: TRBV7-8
J: TRBJ1-2
D: NA
size: NA
CDR3: CASSLARGPVEGYTF
DNA: TGTGCCAGCAGCTTAGCGCGGGGTCCTGTTGAGGGCTACACCTTC

V: TRBV6-5
J: TRBJ2-1
D: NA
size: NA
CDR3: CASTYRTYGGNEQFF
DNA: TGTGCCAGCACCTATAGAACTTACGGGGGTAATGAGCAGTTCTTC

V: TRBV19
J: TRBJ1-5
D: NA
size: NA
CDR3: CASTSGGDQPQHF
DNA: TGTGCCAGTACCTCCGGGGGAGATCAGCCCCAGCATTTT

V: TRBV19
J: TRBJ1-6
D: TRBD1
size: NA
CDR3: CATRGQASSYNSPLHF
DNA: TGTGCCACCCGGGGACAGGCGAGCTCCTATAATTCACCCCTCCACTTT

V: TRBV5-6
J: TRBJ2-7
D: NA
size: NA
CDR3: CASSFRHNYEQYF
DNA: TGTGCCAGCAGCTTTCGACACAACTACGAGCAGTACTTC

V: TRBV4-3
J: TRBJ1-3
D: NA
size: NA
CDR3: CASSLNTAGNTIYF
DNA: TGCGCCAGCAGCCTAAACACAGCAGGAAACACCATATATTTT

V: TRBV2
J: TRBJ2-7
D: TRBD1
size: NA
CDR3: CASRSGTGDFEQYF
DNA: TGTGCCAGCAGGTCCGGGACAGGGGATTTCGAGCAGTACTTC

V: TRBV7-3
J: TRBJ1-2
D: NA
size: NA
CDR3: CASSLASNYGYTF
DNA: TGTGCCAGCAGCTTAGCGTCTAACTATGGCTACACCTTC

V: TRBV10-3
J: TRBJ1-1
D: TRBD1
size: once
CDR3: CAIRGDSFNTEAFF
DNA: TGTGCCATCAGGGGGGACAGTTTCAACACTGAAGCTTTCTTT

V: TRBV15
J: TRBJ1-2
D: TRBD1
size: once
CDR3: CATSSDRGKLYGYTF
DNA: TGTGCCACCAGCAGCGACAGGGGAAAACTTTATGGCTACACCTTC

V: TRBV7-9
J: TRBJ1-2
D: TRBD1
size: NA
CDR3: CASNGDRENYGYTF
DNA: TGTGCCAGCAATGGGGACAGGGAGAACTATGGCTACACCTTC

V: TRBV7-9
J: TRBJ1-3
D: NA
size: NA
CDR3: CASSLGGSGNTIYF
DNA: TGTGCCAGCAGCTTAGGAGGGTCAGGAAACACCATATATTTT

V: TRBV15
J: TRBJ1-2
D: NA
size: NA
CDR3: CATSRVFSPGPSYGYTF
DNA: TGTGCCACCAGCAGAGTTTTCTCCCCAGGGCCAAGTTATGGCTACACCTTC

V: TRBV9
J: TRBJ1-1
D: NA
size: once
CDR3: CASSTGSSTEAFF
DNA: TGTGCCAGCAGCACGGGGAGTAGCACTGAAGCTTTCTTT

V: TRBV29-1
J: TRBJ2-2
D: TRBD1
size: NA
CDR3: CSVAPGQADGELFF
DNA: TGCAGCGTTGCCCCCGGACAGGCGGACGGGGAGCTGTTTTTT